This TCR beta chain was sequenced for a study of STAT5B mutations in CD4+ large granular lymphocyte leukemia (dated by TCRdb to the early 2020s). A note on the overall study: Among healthy controls, the CDR3 'QG' motif was associated with a particular HLA allele. TCRbeta repertoires of CD4+ T-cell large granular lymphocyte leukemia patients were compared with those of healthy blood donors. Flow cytometry on FACSCanto II or FACSVerse showed that the purified fractions were more than 95% pure among lymphocytes. The full study reports these points: Enrichment of TRBV06-family usage was observed among the top patient clones (8/27) relative to healthy controls (2/35). Data were not HLA-matched; higher clonality in CD4+ versus CD8+ T-LGLL could reflect the relatively small sample size. CD4-sorted patient repertoires appeared more clonal than healthy CD4+ repertoires, and this difference persisted after removing the putative leukemic clones. Main leukemic clonotypes were private to each patient, although less than 30% of the main leukemic clonotypes were found at low frequency in the non-leukemic repertoires of other patients.

TCRbeta rearrangements were sequenced from genomic DNA using the immunoSEQ assay at survey resolution. The paper's data handling went like this. In the TCR sequencing data, the lowest productive clonotype frequency that could be detected was 2.59 x 10-5. Only productive TCRbeta rearrangements, defined as complete and in-frame sequences, were included in the analyses. Clonality for each sample was calculated as Simpson clonality in the immunoSEQ Analyzer version 3.0. Clones were binned by frequency as very rare, small, medium, large (1-20%) or hyperexpanded (>20%). Generation probabilities were estimated with OLGA 1.2.3, V-gene circos plots were generated with VDJtools, specificities were searched for in VDJdb, and CDR3 motifs were identified with GLIPH. TCRdb mirrors the immuneACCESS table, restricted to in-frame sequences. Some clones are absent from its copies; in checked studies, under half trace to an unresolved V gene, and the reason for the others is unknown. D and trimming were read from the DNA, whereas the V and J calls and clone size are those reported in that table. Recorded for this sample are around 35,000 clones; roughly 72% of them occurred a single time. The ten top clones hold 0.25% to 0.35% of the sample.

Buffy coats from under 40 blood donors, supplied by the Finnish Red Cross blood service, were used as healthy controls. All TCR-sequenced material derived from peripheral blood: patient blood samples and healthy donor buffy coats. Ficoll-Hypaque gradient centrifugation was used to isolate peripheral blood mononuclear cells. CD4+ cells were purified magnetically from the buffy coats of healthy controls. Genomic DNA was extracted with the Gentra Puregene Cell and Tissue kit and quantified on a Qubit 2.0 fluorometer. Concerning this clone itself: Its antigen is currently not known. Base qualities were left out, and no much larger clone turns up one base away.

V is cut back by 1 base and J by 2 bases, with 1 base in the junction unmatched. Measured from the cysteine to the phenylalanine, the CDR3 is 14 residues long. The read is trimmed to its CDR3 DNA, 42 bases read in frame from base 1. As encoded in the germline V gene (reference sequence), CDR1 is LNHDA while CDR2 is SQIVND. Sequencing was carried out using CD4+ T cells from blood buffy coats. This chain is built from TRBV19 and TRBJ2-7; the central 8 bases match TRBD1. This sequence was found in a human donor in good health. The CDR3 reads as follows: CASSIGQGTYEQYF. The nucleotide sequence is TGTGCCAGTAGTATAGGACAGGGGACCTACGAGCAGTACTTC.